Listed below are T cell receptor beta chains from one sample, sequenced in a study of blood T cell repertoires in COVID-19. The repertoire was sequenced with immunoSEQ multiplex PCR; TCRdb's copy has only in-frame clones and lacks some. The table records 200,000 to 250,000 clones, about nine tenths of them present only once. The sample comprised peripheral blood. Receptors were obtained from a woman aged 60-75 years with acute or convalescent COVID-19. CDR3s include the opening cysteine and the closing phenylalanine or tryptophan. A D gene is named only where the DNA matches it firmly. The size field is filled for only some rows; it gives once, few, many or a size class.

- | TRBJ2-1 | TRBD2 | TRBV2 | TGTGCCAGCAGAGGGACTATGAACAGTGGTGAGCAGTTCTTC | CASRGTMNSGEQFF
- | TRBJ2-7 | TRBD2 | TRBV13 | TGTGCCAGCAGCTTAGGCCTAGCGGGGCGCGAGCAGTACTTC | CASSLGLAGREQYF
once | TRBJ1-1 | TRBD1 | TRBV5-8 | TGTGCCAGCAGCTTGCCCCGACAGGGGGGAACTGAAGCTTTCTTT | CASSLPRQGGTEAFF
- | TRBJ2-7 | - | TRBV5-1 | TGCGCCAGCAGCCTGGTCGGCTCCTACGAGCAGTACTTC | CASSLVGSYEQYF
- | TRBJ2-5 | - | TRBV5-1 | TGCGCCAGCAGCTTGGGGCAGTCCAGGAACCAAGAGACCCAGTACTTC | CASSLGQSRNQETQYF
once | TRBJ1-2 | TRBD1 | TRBV15 | TGTGCCACCAGCAGACGGGACAGGAATGGCTACACCTTC | CATSRRDRNGYTF
- | TRBJ2-2 | - | TRBV19 | TGTGCCAGTAGTATTATTTGGCTGACGAACACCGGGGAGCTGTTTTTT | CASSIIWLTNTGELFF
- | TRBJ1-1 | TRBD1 | TRBV18 | TGTGCCAGCTCACCATCGACAGGGGGGCTGACTGAAGCTTTCTTT | CASSPSTGGLTEAFF
- | TRBJ2-7 | TRBD1 | TRBV27 | TGTGCCAGCAGTCCTGTTCTACAGGGGAGATACGAGCAGTACTTC | CASSPVLQGRYEQYF
- | TRBJ2-5 | TRBD1 | TRBV7-9 | TGTGCCAGCAGCGCTCGCAGGGGGCCCCAGTACTTC | CASSARRGPQYF
- | TRBJ1-5 | TRBD1 | TRBV7-6 | TGTGCCAGCAGCTTATTGGGCAGGGGACAGGGTGGGCAGCCCCAGCATTTT | CASSLLGRGQGGQPQHF
- | TRBJ2-3 | - | TRBV2 | TGTGCCAGCACTTGGACAGCATCGAAAATCACAGATACGCAGTATTTT | CASTWTASKITDTQYF
few | TRBJ1-3 | - | TRBV27 | TGTGCCAGCAGTTTGGGGCGGCAGGGAAACACCATATATTTT | CASSLGRQGNTIYF
- | TRBJ1-4 | TRBD1 | TRBV2 | TGTGCCAGCAGTCAGGACAGGGGGCGAGAAAAACTGTTTTTT | CASSQDRGREKLFF
- | TRBJ2-7 | TRBD2 | TRBV19 | TGTGCCAGTAGTGGGACTAGCTCTTACTACGAGCAGTACTTC | CASSGTSSYYEQYF
once | TRBJ1-1 | TRBD1 | TRBV6-1 | TGTGCCAGCAGTGACCCGGGACAGGGGAACACTGAAGCTTTCTTT | CASSDPGQGNTEAFF
once | TRBJ1-1 | - | TRBV7-9 | TGTGCCAGCAGCATTGGTTACAGGGCTCCTGAAGCTTTCTTT | CASSIGYRAPEAFF
- | TRBJ1-2 | TRBD1 | TRBV19 | TGTGCCAGTAGTATACCCCGACAGGGACAAGGCTACACCTTC | CASSIPRQGQGYTF
- | TRBJ1-1 | - | TRBV28 | TGTGCCAGCAGTCCCGTACAGGGAAACACTGAAGCTTTCTTT | CASSPVQGNTEAFF
- | TRBJ2-5 | - | TRBV28 | TGTGCCAGCAGCCCCCCGGGGACTCGAGGAGAGACCCAGTACTTC | CASSPPGTRGETQYF
- | TRBJ2-1 | TRBD2 | TRBV5-1 | TGCGCCAGCAGCTTGTGGGGACTAGCGGACAATGAGCAGTTCTTC | CASSLWGLADNEQFF
few | TRBJ1-6 | - | TRBV28 | TGTGCCAGCAGTTTGTCTAAGGCGGAGGTCCCTATTTATTCACCCCTCCACTTT | CASSLSKAEVPIYSPLHF
- | TRBJ1-2 | TRBD1 | TRBV19 | TGTGCCAGTAGTGTCCGGGACAGTAACTATGGCTACACCTTC | CASSVRDSNYGYTF
- | TRBJ2-3 | - | TRBV7-2 | TGTGCCAGCAGCCTGGCCGGGACTCCAAGGGACACAGATACGCAGTATTTT | CASSLAGTPRDTDTQYF
- | TRBJ1-6 | - | TRBV7-9 | TGTGCCAGCAGCCTCTCGCGCGCTCGGAATTCACCCCTCCACTTT | CASSLSRARNSPLHF
- | TRBJ2-7 | TRBD1 | TRBV28 | TGTGCCAGCAGGCCTAGACAGGGTAACCACGAGCAGTACTTC | CASRPRQGNHEQYF
- | TRBJ2-7 | - | TRBV6-2/TRBV6-3 | TGTGCCAGCAGTGGGCCGACGAGCTCCTACGAGCAGTACTTC | CASSGPTSSYEQYF
- | TRBJ1-2 | - | TRBV14 | TGTGCCAGCAGCCCCCTGGGGACTAGAGGGACCTATGGCTACACCTTC | CASSPLGTRGTYGYTF
- | TRBJ1-2 | - | TRBV5-4 | TGTGCCAGCAGCCCGGTCGGCTATGGCTACACCTTC | CASSPVGYGYTF
few | TRBJ2-7 | - | TRBV19 | TGTGCCAGCGGAAGAAGTAGGGAGTCGGGGCAGTACTTC | CASGRSRESGQYF
- | TRBJ2-4 | TRBD1 | TRBV6-1 | TGTGCCAGCAGTGCACGACAGGGACCAGCCAAAAACATTCAGTACTTC | CASSARQGPAKNIQYF
- | TRBJ2-2 | TRBD2 | TRBV7-9 | TGTGCCAGCAGCCGACTAGCGCGCGCCGGGGAGCTGTTTTTT | CASSRLARAGELFF
- | TRBJ1-2 | TRBD1 | TRBV28 | TGTGCCAGCAGTTCCCTTGGGACAGGCTATGGCTACACCTTC | CASSSLGTGYGYTF
- | TRBJ2-1 | - | TRBV7-2 | TGTGCCAGCAGGTTACAGGTTGAGCAGTTCTTC | CASRLQVEQFF
few | TRBJ2-2 | - | TRBV10-1 | TGCGCCAGCAGGGACAGACTTGCCGGGGAGCTGTTTTTT | CASRDRLAGELFF
many | TRBJ2-1 | - | TRBV20-1 | TGCAGTGCTAGAGGAGAGAGGGAGCAGTTCTTC | CSARGEREQFF
- | TRBJ2-2 | TRBD2 | TRBV5-1 | TGCGCCAGCAGGTGGGGACTAGCGGGCACCGGGGAGCTGTTTTTT | CASRWGLAGTGELFF
- | TRBJ2-2 | TRBD2 | TRBV15 | TGTGCCACCAGCAGGGCACTAGCGGGGAACACCGGGGAGCTGTTTTTT | CATSRALAGNTGELFF
once | TRBJ1-2 | TRBD1 | TRBV30 | TGTGCCTGGAGTGTAGGGACAGGGCTTGGCTACACCTTC | CAWSVGTGLGYTF
- | TRBJ2-7 | - | TRBV30 | TGTGCCTGGTCTGGACTCCCCTCGGACGAGCAGTACTTC | CAWSGLPSDEQYF
- | TRBJ1-1 | TRBD1 | TRBV4-2 | TGTGCCAGCAGTCAACCCGGGACAGCGGGTACTGAAGCTTTCTTT | CASSQPGTAGTEAFF
once | TRBJ1-2 | TRBD1 | TRBV5-1 | TGCGCCAGCAGCTTGGCCTCAGCATCGGGACAGCTCTATGGCTACACCTTC | CASSLASASGQLYGYTF
- | TRBJ1-1 | - | TRBV2 | TGTGCCAGCAGTGAAAGGAGGGTAATGAACACTGAAGCTTTCTTT | CASSERRVMNTEAFF
- | TRBJ1-1 | - | TRBV4-2 | TGTGCCAGCAGCCGAGGCCAGGGCCCGATGAACACTGAAGCTTTCTTT | CASSRGQGPMNTEAFF
once | TRBJ2-4 | TRBD2 | TRBV12-3/TRBV12-4 | TGTGCCAGCAGGGGGACGGCGGGGGACATTCAGTACTTC | CASRGTAGDIQYF
- | TRBJ1-6 | - | TRBV7-2 | TGTGCCAGCAGCTCCCCCGGTTCGATCTTAAATAATTCACCCCTCCACTTT | CASSSPGSILNNSPLHF
- | TRBJ1-5 | TRBD1 | TRBV30 | TGTGCCTGGAGTGACAGGGGTGGGAAGCCCCAGCATTTT | CAWSDRGGKPQHF